This T cell receptor beta chain is from a study of T cells after posttransplantation cyclophosphamide. The protocol was immunoSEQ multiplex PCR, while the TCRdb copy is restricted to in-frame clones and leaves out a portion. The sample includes approximately 24,000 clones, none of them occurring once. With 5 bases clipped from V and 10 bases from J, the junction kept 9 bases outside the gene matches. The CDR3 has 15 amino acids. CDR1 MNHEY and CDR2 SMNVEV come from the germline V gene (reference sequence). In this sample, this clone turned up many times. The source material was PBMCs. The source of this sequence is a woman in her sixties or seventies in good health, CMV-negative, and a related stem cell transplant donor. The chain carries TRBV27 and TRBJ1-6; TRBD1 matches at 9 bases. Here the CDR3 DNA reads TGTGCCAGCAGTCCCGGGACAGGGCGATGGTCACCCCTCCACTTT. This codes for CASSPGTGRWSPLHF.